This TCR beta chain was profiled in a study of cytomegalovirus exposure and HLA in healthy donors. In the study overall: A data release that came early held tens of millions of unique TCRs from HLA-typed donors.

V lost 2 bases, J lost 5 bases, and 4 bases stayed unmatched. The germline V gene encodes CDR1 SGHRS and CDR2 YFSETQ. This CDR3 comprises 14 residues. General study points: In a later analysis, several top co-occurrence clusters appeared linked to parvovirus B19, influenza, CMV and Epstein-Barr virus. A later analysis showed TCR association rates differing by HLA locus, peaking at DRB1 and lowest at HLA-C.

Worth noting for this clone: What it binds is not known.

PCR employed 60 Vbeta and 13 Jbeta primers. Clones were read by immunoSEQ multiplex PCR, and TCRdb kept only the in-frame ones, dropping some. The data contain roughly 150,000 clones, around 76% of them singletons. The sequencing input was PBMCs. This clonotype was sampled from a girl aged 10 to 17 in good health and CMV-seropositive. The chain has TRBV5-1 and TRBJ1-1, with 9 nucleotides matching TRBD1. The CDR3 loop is CASSLTGGGTEAFF. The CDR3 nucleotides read TGCGCCAGCAGCTTAACAGGGGGCGGGACTGAAGCTTTCTTT.